This T cell receptor (beta chain) was captured in a study of blood T cell repertoires in COVID-19. Study in general: Italy, Spain and the United States were the sources of the convalescent and acute COVID-19 samples. In each case, the material was cDNA or gDNA derived from T cells, B-cell-depleted T cells, or PBMCs.

Germline CDR1 LGHDT, CDR2 YNNKEL (reference sequence). The CDR3 is 17 residues long. V was clipped by 0 bases and J by 6 bases; unmatched bases: 11. Some clones are missing from TCRdb's copy, which holds only in-frame ones; the method was immunoSEQ multiplex PCR. Of 25,000 to 30,000 clones in the sample, roughly 80% were seen once. Sample: peripheral blood. This TCR was sampled from a man aged 65-85 years with acute or convalescent COVID-19. This chain connects TRBV3-1 (or the pseudogene TRBV3-2) to TRBJ2-1; 7 nucleotides align to TRBD2. This CDR3 reads CASSQERNRPGGNEQFF. The CDR3 DNA is TGTGCCAGCAGCCAAGAAAGGAACAGACCGGGGGGCAATGAGCAGTTCTTC.